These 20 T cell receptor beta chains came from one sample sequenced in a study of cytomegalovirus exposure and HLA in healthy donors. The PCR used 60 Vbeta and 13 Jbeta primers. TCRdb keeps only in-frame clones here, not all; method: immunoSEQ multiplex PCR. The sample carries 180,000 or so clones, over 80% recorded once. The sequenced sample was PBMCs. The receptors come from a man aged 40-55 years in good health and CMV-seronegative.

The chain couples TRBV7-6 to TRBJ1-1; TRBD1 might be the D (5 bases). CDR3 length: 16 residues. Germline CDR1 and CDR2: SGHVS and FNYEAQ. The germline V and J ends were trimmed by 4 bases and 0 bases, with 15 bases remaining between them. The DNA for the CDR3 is TGTGCCAGCAGCTCGTTTTTGACAGATATGAACACTGAAGCTTTCTTT. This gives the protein CASSSFLTDMNTEAFF.

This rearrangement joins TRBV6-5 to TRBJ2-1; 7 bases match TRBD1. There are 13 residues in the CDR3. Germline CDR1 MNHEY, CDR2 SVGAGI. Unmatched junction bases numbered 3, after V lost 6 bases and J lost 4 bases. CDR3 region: CASSRTGYNEQFF. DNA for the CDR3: TGTGCCAGCAGCCGGACAGGATACAATGAGCAGTTCTTC.

The CDR3 protein is CASSFGGLAGGSEQYF. DNA for the CDR3: TGCGCCAGCAGCTTTGGGGGACTAGCGGGAGGCTCCGAGCAGTACTTC. The V gene is TRBV5-1, the J gene TRBJ2-7; 15 positions match TRBD2. V was pared by 2 bases and J by 6 bases, with 6 bases of the junction left unmatched. Per the germline V gene, CDR1 is SGHRS and CDR2 is YFSETQ. The CDR3 consists of 16 residues.

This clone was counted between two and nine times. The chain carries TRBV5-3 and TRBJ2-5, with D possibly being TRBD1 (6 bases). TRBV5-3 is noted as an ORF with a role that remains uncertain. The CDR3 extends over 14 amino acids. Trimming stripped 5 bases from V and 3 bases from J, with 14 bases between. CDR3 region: CARSNDRIKETQYF. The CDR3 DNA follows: TGTGCCAGAAGTAATGACAGGATTAAAGAGACCCAGTACTTC.

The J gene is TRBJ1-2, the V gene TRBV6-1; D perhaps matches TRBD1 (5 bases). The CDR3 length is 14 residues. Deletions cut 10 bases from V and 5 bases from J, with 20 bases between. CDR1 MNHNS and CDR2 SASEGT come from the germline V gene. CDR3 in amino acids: CATYYGTGFYGYTF. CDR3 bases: TGTGCCACATATTACGGCACAGGCTTTTATGGCTACACCTTC.

The CDR3 nucleotides read TGTGCCAGCAGGCTAGCGGGAACGGATACGCAGTATTTT. It is translated as CASRLAGTDTQYF. The gene calls are TRBV7-2 and TRBJ2-3, with 9 bases matching TRBD2. V was clipped by 6 bases and J by 6 bases; unmatched bases: 4. There are 13 residues in the CDR3. CDR1 and CDR2 from the germline V gene are SGHTA and FQGNSA.

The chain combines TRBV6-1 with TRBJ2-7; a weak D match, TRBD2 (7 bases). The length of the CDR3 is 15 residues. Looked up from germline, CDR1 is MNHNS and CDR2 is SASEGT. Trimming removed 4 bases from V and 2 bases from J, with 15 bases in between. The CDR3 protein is CASSGGGGRTYEQYF. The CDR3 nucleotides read TGTGCCAGCAGTGGGGGAGGGGGACGGACCTACGAGCAGTACTTC.

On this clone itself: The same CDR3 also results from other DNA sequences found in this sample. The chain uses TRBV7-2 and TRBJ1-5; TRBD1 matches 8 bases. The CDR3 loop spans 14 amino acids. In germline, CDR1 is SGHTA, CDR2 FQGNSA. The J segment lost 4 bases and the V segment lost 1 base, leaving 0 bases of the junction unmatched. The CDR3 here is CASSLDRGNQPQHF. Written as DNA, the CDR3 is TGTGCCAGCAGCTTAGACAGGGGGAATCAGCCCCAGCATTTT.

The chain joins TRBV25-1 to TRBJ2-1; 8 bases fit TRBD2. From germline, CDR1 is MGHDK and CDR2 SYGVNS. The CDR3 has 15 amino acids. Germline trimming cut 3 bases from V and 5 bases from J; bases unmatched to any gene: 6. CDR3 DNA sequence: TGTGCCAGCAGTGATTGGCGGGGGGCTAACAATGAGCAGTTCTTC. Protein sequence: CASSDWRGANNEQFF.

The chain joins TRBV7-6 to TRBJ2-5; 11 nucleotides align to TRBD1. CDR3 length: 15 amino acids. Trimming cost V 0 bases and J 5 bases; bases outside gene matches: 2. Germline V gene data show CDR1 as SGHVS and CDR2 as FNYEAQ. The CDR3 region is CASSLAGQGEETQYF. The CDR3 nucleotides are TGTGCCAGCAGCTTAGCGGGACAGGGGGAGGAGACCCAGTACTTC. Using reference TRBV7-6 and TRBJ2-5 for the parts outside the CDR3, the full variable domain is GAGVSQSPRYKVTKRGQDVALRCDPISGHVSLYWYRQALGQGPEFLTYFNYEAQQDKSGLPNDRFSAERPEGSISTLTIQRTEQRDSAMYRCASSLAGQGEETQYFGPGTRLLVL.

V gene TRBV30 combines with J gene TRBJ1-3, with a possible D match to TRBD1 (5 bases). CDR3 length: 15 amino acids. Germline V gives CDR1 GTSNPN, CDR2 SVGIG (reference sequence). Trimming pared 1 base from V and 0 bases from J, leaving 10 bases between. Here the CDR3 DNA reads TGTGCCTGGAGTGGGGGCCGAGACTCTGGAAACACCATATATTTT. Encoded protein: CAWSGGRDSGNTIYF.

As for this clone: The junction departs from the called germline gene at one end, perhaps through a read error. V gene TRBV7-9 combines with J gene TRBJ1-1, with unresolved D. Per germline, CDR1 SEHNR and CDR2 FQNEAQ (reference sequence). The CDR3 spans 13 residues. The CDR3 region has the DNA TGTTCCAGCAGCCATCGGTGGAACACTGAAGCTTTCTTT. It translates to CSSSHRWNTEAFF.

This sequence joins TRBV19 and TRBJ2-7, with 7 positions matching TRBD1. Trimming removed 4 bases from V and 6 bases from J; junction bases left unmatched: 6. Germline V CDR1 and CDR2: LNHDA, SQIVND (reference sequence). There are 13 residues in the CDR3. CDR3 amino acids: CASSRDRQGEQYF. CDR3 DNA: TGTGCCAGTAGTAGGGACAGACAGGGCGAGCAGTACTTC.

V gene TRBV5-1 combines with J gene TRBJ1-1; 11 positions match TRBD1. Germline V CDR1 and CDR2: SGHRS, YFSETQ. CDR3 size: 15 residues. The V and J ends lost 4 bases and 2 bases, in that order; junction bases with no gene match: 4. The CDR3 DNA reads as TGCGCCAGCAGCAAGGGGACAGGGGGTAACACTGAAGCTTTCTTT. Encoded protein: CASSKGTGGNTEAFF.

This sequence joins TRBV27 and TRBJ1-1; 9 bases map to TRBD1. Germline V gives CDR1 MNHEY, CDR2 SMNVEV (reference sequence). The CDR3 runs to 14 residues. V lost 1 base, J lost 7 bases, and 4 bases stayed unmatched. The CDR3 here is CASSLLGQGSEAFF. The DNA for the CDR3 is TGTGCCAGCAGTTTATTAGGACAGGGGAGTGAAGCTTTCTTT.

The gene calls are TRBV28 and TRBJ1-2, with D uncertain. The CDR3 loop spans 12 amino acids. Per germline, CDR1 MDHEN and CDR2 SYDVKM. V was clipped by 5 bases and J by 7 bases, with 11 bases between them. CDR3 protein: CASSPRESGYTF. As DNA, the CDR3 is TGTGCCAGCAGTCCGAGGGAGTCTGGCTACACCTTC.

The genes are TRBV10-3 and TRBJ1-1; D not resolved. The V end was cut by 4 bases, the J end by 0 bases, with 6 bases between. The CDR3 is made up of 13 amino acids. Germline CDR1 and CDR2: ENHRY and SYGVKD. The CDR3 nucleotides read TGTGCCATCAGTGTAGAGGTGAACACTGAAGCTTTCTTT. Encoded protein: CAISVEVNTEAFF.

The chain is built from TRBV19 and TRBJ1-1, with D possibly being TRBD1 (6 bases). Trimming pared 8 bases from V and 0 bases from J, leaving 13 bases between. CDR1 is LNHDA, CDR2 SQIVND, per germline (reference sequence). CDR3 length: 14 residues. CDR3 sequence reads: CASSRQVVNTEAFF. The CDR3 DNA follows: TGTGCCAGTTCCAGACAGGTCGTGAACACTGAAGCTTTCTTT.

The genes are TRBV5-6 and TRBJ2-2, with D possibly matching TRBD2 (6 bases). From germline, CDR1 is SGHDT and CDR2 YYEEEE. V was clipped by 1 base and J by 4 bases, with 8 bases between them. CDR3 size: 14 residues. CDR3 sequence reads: CASSLIAATGELFF. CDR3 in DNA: TGTGCCAGCAGCTTGATAGCGGCCACCGGGGAGCTGTTTTTT.

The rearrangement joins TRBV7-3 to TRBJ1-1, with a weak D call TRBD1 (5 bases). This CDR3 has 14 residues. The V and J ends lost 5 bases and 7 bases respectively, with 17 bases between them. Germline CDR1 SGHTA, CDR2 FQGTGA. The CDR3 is CASSHLGGEGEAFF. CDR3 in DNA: TGTGCCAGCAGCCATCTCGGGGGGGAGGGTGAAGCTTTCTTT.